This is a list of T cell receptor beta chains from one sample in a study of response to subunit inactivated influenza vaccine. TCRdb reprocessed the RT-PCR reads via MiXCR and lists one record per CDR3 protein. The sample holds approximately 680,000 distinct CDR3 sequences, around 16% seen once. The sequencing here drew on PBMCs from blood, taken about 11 days after vaccination. These receptors were taken from a man aged 50-60 years who received an inactivated influenza vaccine. Each CDR3 is given without its conserved first and last residue. The order of the fields is clone size, V gene, CDR3 protein. Clone size is shown for a subset of rows, as once, few, many or a class of expanded clone.

NA,TRBV28,ASSFPTTTYEQY
few,TRBV7-2,ASSLIRNTGELF
NA,TRBV12-3/TRBV12-4,ASTPPGTGNTEAF
NA,TRBV4-2,ASSRVGTQETQY
few,TRBV12-3/TRBV12-4,ASSLQGGRNTIY
NA,TRBV5-1,ASSAEWYNEQF
NA,TRBV27,ASSLSATGTSGRNEQF
NA,TRBV30,AWSGGFGYGYT
NA,TRBV6-5,ASSYIAGSTYEQY
NA,TRBV27,ASSPRLGGVIYEQY
NA,TRBV12-3/TRBV12-4,ASSRIYTSVSYNEQF
NA,TRBV6-1,ASSGEGLAGPTSWF
NA,TRBV10-3,AISSVTNTEAF
NA,TRBV10-3,AISESMGVPKAQY
NA,TRBV7-2,ASSPGTWAEGEQF
NA,TRBV20-1,SARADSLLQETQY
NA,TRBV15,ATSKARLAGDHEQF
NA,TRBV4-2,ASSHLLTSGSGNEQF
few,TRBV20-1,SARGLAGDNEQF
few,TRBV20-1,SARDQGGAYQPQH
few,TRBV9,ASSSTSGLYNEQF
NA,TRBV5-6,ASSLVLAFEPGSYNEQF
few,TRBV5-5,ASSGRTGVGGELF
few,TRBV3-1,ASSQRRDLLRGAKNIQY
NA,TRBV28,ASSPGRTGLNEKLF
few,TRBV12-3/TRBV12-4,ASSFGQGHNEKLF
NA,TRBV7-9,ASSTLKGLKNIQY
few,TRBV12-3/TRBV12-4,ASSLSTKNIQY
few,TRBV15,ATSSKGPADTQY
NA,TRBV4-2,ASTRGSGAGDLWTQPQH
few,TRBV4-3,ASSQVDRDYGYT